One sample yielded the 14 T cell receptor beta chains listed below, sequenced in a study of shared clonotypes between healthy human individuals. Assay: immunoSEQ multiplex PCR; the TCRdb copy retains only in-frame clones and omits some. The sample has a few hundred thousand clones; around 77% are singletons. Sequencing used PBMCs. The receptor set was obtained from a middle-aged woman in good health. Some clones in this sample may be carry-over from other donors' samples.

V usage is TRBV6-6 and J usage is TRBJ1-5, with D maybe TRBD1 (6 bases). There are 13 residues in the CDR3. Looked up from germline, CDR1 is MNHNY and CDR2 is SVGAGI (reference sequence). The ends were cut back, 4 bases at V and 6 bases at J, with 10 bases in the middle. The CDR3 reads CASSSNRVQPQHF. The CDR3 DNA is TGTGCCAGCAGTTCAAACAGGGTTCAGCCCCAGCATTTT.

In this sample, this clone turned up once. This chain joins TRBV19 and TRBJ2-7; weak D call: TRBD2 (5 bases). The germline gives CDR1 LNHDA, CDR2 SQIVND (reference sequence). Trimming cost V 4 bases and J 3 bases, with 13 bases left between them. The CDR3 totals 14 residues. The CDR3, as DNA: TGTGCCAGTAGTAACTCGCGGGCCGTCTACGAGCAGTACTTC. As protein: CASSNSRAVYEQYF.

As for this clone: The junction departs from germline at one end; a sequencing error may be responsible. The chain links TRBV28 to TRBJ1-2; D call uncertain. There are 13 residues in the CDR3. From germline, CDR1 is MDHEN and CDR2 SYDVKM. The CDR3 DNA sequence: TGTTCCAGCAGTTCTCAAATGAACTATGGCTACACCTTC. It codes for CSSSSQMNYGYTF.

This rearrangement joins TRBV7-2 to TRBJ2-3; D remains unclear. The germline V gene encodes CDR1 SGHTA and CDR2 FQGNSA. There are 11 residues in the CDR3. V dropped 4 bases and J dropped 9 bases, with 8 bases sitting between them. CDR3 amino acids: CASSSPVTQYF. CDR3 bases: TGTGCCAGCAGCTCTCCTGTCACGCAGTATTTT.

V gene TRBV25-1 combines with J gene TRBJ1-2, with a weak D call TRBD1 (6 bases). The ends were cut back, 6 bases at V and 2 bases at J, with 10 bases in the middle. Per germline, CDR1 MGHDK and CDR2 SYGVNS. CDR3 length equals 13 residues. The CDR3, as DNA: TGTGCCAGCAGCGGACAGTGGAACTATGGCTACACCTTC. The encoded protein is CASSGQWNYGYTF.

This clone has ten or more counts. Other DNA sequences in the sample encode the same CDR3. This sequence joins TRBV6-5 and TRBJ2-7; D possibly corresponds to TRBD2 (5 bases). CDR3 size: 13 residues. Germline V gene data show CDR1 as MNHEY and CDR2 as SVGAGI. Trimming stripped 7 bases from V and 7 bases from J, with 17 bases between. This CDR3 reads CASKWRSLGEQYF. In DNA, the CDR3 is TGTGCCAGCAAATGGAGGAGCCTTGGAGAGCAGTACTTC.

This clone was picked up a small number of times. This probably arose from a read error, given a far larger clone one base away. This same CDR3 is encoded by further DNA sequences in the sample. The chain couples TRBV30 to TRBJ2-6; the D is unclear. The CDR3 extends over 13 amino acids. Trimming took 2 bases from V and 4 from J, leaving 6 bases between them. The germline V gene has CDR1 GTSNPN and CDR2 SVGIG (reference sequence). CDR3 region: CAWSRAGANVLTF. The CDR3 nucleotides are TGTGCCTGGAGTCGAGCCGGGGCCAACGTCCTGACTTTC.

The rearrangement links TRBV18 to TRBJ1-1, with D maybe TRBD1 (5 bases). The V gene's germline CDR1 is KGHSH and CDR2 LQKENI. V gave up 6 bases and J gave up 2 bases, with 22 bases separating them. CDR3 length: 17 residues. The CDR3, as DNA: TGTGCCAGCTCCCCCACCGGGGCCGGGCCGACAAACACTGAAGCTTTCTTT. It encodes CASSPTGAGPTNTEAFF.

As to this clone: Other DNA variants within this sample encode the same CDR3. The rearrangement links TRBV30 to TRBJ1-3, with D hard to call. Between the trimmed V and J ends, which lost 6 bases and 7 bases, there was a span of 16 bases. Germline V gene sequence: CDR1 GTSNPN, CDR2 SVGIG (reference sequence). The CDR3 totals 13 residues. CDR3 nucleotide sequence: TGTGCCTGCCACCGCGGTTCCGGGAACACCATATATTTT. Amino acids: CACHRGSGNTIYF.

As to this clone: Sequence at one end of the junction differs from germline and may be a read error. The J gene is TRBJ2-7, the V gene TRBV7-6; TRBD2 might be the D (6 bases). Germline lookup yields CDR1 SGHVS and CDR2 FNYEAQ. This CDR3 spans 16 amino acids. The CDR3 protein is CASSPRPTRSGYEQCF. CDR3 coding DNA: TGTGCCAGCAGCCCAAGGCCGACTAGGTCAGGGTACGAGCAGTGCTTC.

This clone has just one count. This chain joins TRBV19 and TRBJ2-6; 7 bases are a match to TRBD2. In germline, CDR1 is LNHDA, CDR2 SQIVND (reference sequence). This CDR3 contains 16 residues. V lost 3 bases and J lost 0; bases outside the gene matches: 2. CDR3 DNA sequence: TGTGCCAGTAGTATGGGACTAAGCTCTGGGGCCAACGTCCTGACTTTC. Translated, it gives CASSMGLSSGANVLTF.

The rearrangement links TRBV29-1 to TRBJ2-5; D is possibly TRBD1 (5 bases). The J call could be wrong; TRBJ2-7 is a better fit for the DNA end. This CDR3 spans 13 amino acids. Germline V CDR1 and CDR2: SQVTM, ANQGSEA. CDR3 sequence (DNA): TGCAGCGTTGACCAGGGCGACGGCGACGAGCAGTACTTC. Translation: CSVDQGDGDEQYF.

This chain connects TRBV6-6 to TRBJ2-1; D is perhaps TRBD1 (6 bases). Germline CDR1 reads MNHNY; CDR2 reads SVGAGI (reference sequence). The CDR3 covers 13 residues. V was trimmed by 6 bases and J by 4 bases, leaving 10 bases between them. CDR3 sequence reads: CASSPDRYNEQFF. DNA for the CDR3: TGTGCCAGCAGCCCGGACAGATACAATGAGCAGTTCTTC.

This sequence joins TRBV19 and TRBJ1-5; no clear D gene. This CDR3 has 15 amino acids. Trimming stripped 3 bases from V and 5 bases from J, with 14 bases between. Germline V gene lookup returns CDR1 LNHDA and CDR2 SQIVND (reference sequence). CDR3 in amino acids: CASSIKTQWDQPQHF. The CDR3 DNA is TGTGCCAGTAGTATTAAGACACAATGGGATCAGCCCCAGCATTTT. Filled out from reference TRBV19 and TRBJ1-5, the complete variable domain reads DGGITQSPKYLFRKEGQNVTLSCEQNLNHDAMYWYRQDPGQGLRLIYYSQIVNDFQKGDIAEGYSVSREKKESFPLTVTSAQKNPTAFYLCASSIKTQWDQPQHFGDGTRLSIL.